This T cell receptor beta chain was observed in a study of neoadjuvant nivolumab and ipilimumab in lung cancer. Study context: The combination arm added day-1 ipilimumab 1 mg/kg to nivolumab 3 mg/kg on days 1, 15, 29.

With regard to this clone: Its specificity is not known.

The study, taken as a whole, reports: TCR richness and clonality were higher in tumors than adjacent uninvolved lung. Only a small number of samples underwent TCR sequencing. From pretherapy to surgery, tumor richness and clonality rose with dual therapy.

Sequencing was performed with immunoSEQ multiplex PCR; in TCRdb, only in-frame clones are kept and a portion is missing. The data show some 17,000 clones, with around 69% seen just once and under 8.5% held by the top ten. The TCR originated in an adult with non-small cell lung cancer. Sequencing used tumor tissue, obtained after neoadjuvant nivolumab, alone or with ipilimumab, at or shortly before surgery.

The CDR3: CASSLKPFGTGSRSEAFF. The CDR3 nucleotides are TGTGCCAGCAGCTTAAAGCCTTTCGGGACAGGGTCACGCTCTGAAGCTTTCTTT. The gene calls are TRBV7-2 and TRBJ1-1; 9 bases map to TRBD1. The CDR3 contains 18 residues. Germline lookup yields CDR1 SGHTA and CDR2 FQGNSA. Trimming cost V 2 bases and J 6 bases; bases outside gene matches: 16.